The T cell receptor (beta chain) under discussion was sequenced for a study of CD8+CD57+ T cells in acquired aplastic anemia. This clonotype showed up many times. Flow cytometry had shown expanded CD8+CD57+ cells in the patients chosen for sequencing. None of the patients had been given any therapy when their blood was sampled. Germline CDR1 SGHTA, CDR2 FQGNSA. The ends lost 8 bases at V and 4 bases at J; junction bases unmatched: 10. CDR3 length equals 14 residues. The use of genomic DNA as template underpinned the TCR beta VDJ and CDR3 profiling. TCRdb reprocessed the reads with MiXCR, giving one entry per CDR3 protein. The sample yields around 200,000 distinct CDR3 sequences, around 50% seen once.

This sequence was found in a human donor with aplastic anemia. The sequencing sample was made of sorted CD4+, CD8+, or CD8+CD57+ T cells (not recorded which) from PBMCs. This chain joins TRBV7-2 and TRBJ1-1, with 7 bases that match TRBD1. CDR3: CASGYLRGATEAFF. CDR3 sequence (DNA): TGTGCCAGCGGCTACCTCAGGGGGGCCACTGAAGCTTTCTTT. Full variable domain (rest looked up from reference TRBV7-2 and TRBJ1-1): GAGVSQSPSNKVTEKGKDVELRCDPISGHTALYWYRQSLGQGLEFLIYFQGNSAPDKSGLPSDRFSAERTGGSVSTLTIQRTQQEDSAVYLCASGYLRGATEAFFGQGTRLTVV.